Listed here are 7 T cell receptor beta chains from one sample, sequenced in a study of Ad26.COV2.S vaccination and SARS-CoV-2 variants. TCRdb keeps only in-frame clones here, not all; method: immunoSEQ multiplex PCR. The repertoire includes more than 300,000 clones, around 88% of them detected once, and around 10% sits in the top ten. As for treatment: about 20 received Ad26.COV2.S at low or high dose, single or two shots; roughly five received placebo; per-sample allocation not given. Sample collection was performed on day 63 after the first vaccine or placebo injection. Sequencing used peripheral blood, obtained in a trial of Ad26.COV2.S vaccine versus placebo. These receptors were taken from a person aged 18-60 years who received the Ad26.COV2.S COVID-19 vaccine or a placebo.

V gene TRBV14 combines with J gene TRBJ1-2; D is unresolved. CDR1 is SGHDN, CDR2 FVKESK, per germline. The CDR3 runs 15 residues. The V gene lost 1 base and the J gene lost 3 bases, with 12 bases spanning the gap. The CDR3 spells CASSQVIAGYYGYTF. CDR3 DNA: TGTGCCAGCAGCCAAGTAATCGCGGGGTACTATGGCTACACCTTC.

The chain employs TRBV3-1 (or the pseudogene TRBV3-2) and TRBJ2-7; the D is unclear. The CDR3 sequence is 12 residues long. The V gene's germline CDR1 is LGHDT and CDR2 YNNKEL (reference sequence). Trimming removed 4 bases from V and 6 bases from J, with 10 bases in between. CDR3 sequence (DNA): TGTGCCAGCAGCCGACATTCGGGCGAGCAGTACTTC. Residues: CASSRHSGEQYF.

CDR3 bases: TGTGCCAGCAGTGAGGGAGGGATTGACACCGGGGAGCTGTTTTTT. It is translated as CASSEGGIDTGELFF. J is TRBJ2-2 and V is TRBV2; 7 nucleotides align to TRBD2. There are 15 residues in the CDR3. Germline CDR1 is SNHLY and CDR2 is FYNNEI. V was clipped by 3 bases and J by 3 bases; unmatched bases: 4.

Only one count was recorded for this clone. This sequence joins TRBV5-4 and TRBJ2-3; unclear D gene. V lost 5 bases and J lost 0, with 7 bases in between. Germline CDR1 is SGHNT and CDR2 is YYREEE (reference sequence). The length of the CDR3 is 13 residues. CDR3 sequence reads: CASRPTSTDTQYF. CDR3 coding DNA: TGTGCCAGCAGGCCCACCAGCACAGATACGCAGTATTTT.

V gene TRBV6-2 or TRBV6-3 combines with J gene TRBJ1-5; no clear D. The CDR3 sequence is 14 residues long. Trimming pared 6 bases from V and 4 bases from J, leaving 13 bases between. Germline V gene lookup returns CDR1 MNHEY and CDR2 SVGEGT. CDR3 amino acids: CASSHYRFNQPQHF. The CDR3 nucleotides are TGTGCCAGCAGCCACTACAGATTTAATCAGCCCCAGCATTTT.

This chain joins TRBV6-2 or TRBV6-3 and TRBJ1-5; TRBD1 might be the D (6 bases). CDR3 length: 16 residues. V was cut by 2 bases and J by 5 bases, with 16 bases left in between. Germline V lookup: CDR1 MNHEY, CDR2 SVGEGT. CDR3 DNA: TGTGCCAGCAGTTACCCATCGCTACACAGGGATCAGCCCCAGCATTTT. Translation gives CASSYPSLHRDQPQHF.

The chain joins TRBV25-1 to TRBJ2-2, with D uncertain. The germline CDR1 and CDR2 sequences are MGHDK and SYGVNS. The CDR3 has 11 residues. The ends were cut back, 5 bases at V and 4 bases at J, with 2 bases in the middle. The chain's CDR3 is CASSLTGELFF. The DNA for the CDR3 is TGTGCCAGCAGTCTCACCGGGGAGCTGTTTTTT.